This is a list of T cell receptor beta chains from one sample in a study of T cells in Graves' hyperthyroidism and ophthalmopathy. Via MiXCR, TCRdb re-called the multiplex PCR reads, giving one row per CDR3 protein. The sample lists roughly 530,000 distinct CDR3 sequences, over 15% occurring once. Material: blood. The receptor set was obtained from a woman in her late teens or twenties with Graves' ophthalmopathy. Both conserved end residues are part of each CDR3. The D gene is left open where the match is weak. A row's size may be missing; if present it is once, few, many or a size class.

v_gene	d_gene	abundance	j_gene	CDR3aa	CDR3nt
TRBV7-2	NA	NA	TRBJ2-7	CASSIPSGHGAAEQYF	TGTGCCAGCAGCATTCCCAGCGGGCACGGGGCGGCTGAGCAGTACTTC
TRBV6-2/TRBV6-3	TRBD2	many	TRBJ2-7	CASTTSGSHEQYF	TGTGCCAGCACGACTAGCGGGAGCCACGAGCAGTACTTC
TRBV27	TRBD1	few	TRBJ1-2	CASSYGGQHVGYTF	TGTGCCAGCAGTTATGGGGGACAGCACGTGGGCTACACCTTC
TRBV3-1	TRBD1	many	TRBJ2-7	CASSRGTGLGYEQYF	TGTGCCAGCAGCCGAGGGACAGGGCTAGGCTACGAGCAGTACTTC
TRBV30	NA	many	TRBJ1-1	CAWSAPGREAFF	TGTGCCTGGAGTGCTCCGGGCCGAGAAGCTTTCTTT
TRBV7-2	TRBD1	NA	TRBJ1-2	CASSEKGTESRNGYTF	TGTGCCAGCAGTGAAAAAGGGACAGAGTCGCGGAATGGCTACACCTTC
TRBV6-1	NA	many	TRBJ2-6	CASSDTFQGSSGANVLTF	TGTGCCAGCAGTGATACGTTTCAGGGGAGCTCTGGGGCCAACGTCCTGACTTTC
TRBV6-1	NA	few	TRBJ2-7	CASSRMGRRESYEQYF	TGTGCCAGCAGCCGCATGGGGCGGAGAGAATCCTACGAGCAGTACTTC
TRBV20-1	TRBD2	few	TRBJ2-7	CSASPHLPPLAGRVSSYEQYF	TGCAGTGCCTCACCCCACTTACCACCGCTAGCCGGGAGGGTCAGCTCCTACGAGCAGTACTTC
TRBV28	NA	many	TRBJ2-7	CASSLSQGASYEQYF	TGTGCCAGCAGTTTATCCCAGGGAGCCTCCTACGAGCAGTACTTC
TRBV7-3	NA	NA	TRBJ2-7	CASSPMGGCWQYF	TGTGCCAGCAGCCCCATGGGGGGCTGCTGGCAGTACTTC
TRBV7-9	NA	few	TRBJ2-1	CASSLGGWDTRSYSYNEQFF	TGTGCCAGCAGCTTAGGGGGCTGGGATACTCGATCTTACTCCTACAATGAGCAGTTCTTC
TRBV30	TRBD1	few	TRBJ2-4	CAWSVGRGRVAKNIQYF	TGTGCCTGGAGTGTAGGTAGGGGGCGCGTAGCCAAAAACATTCAGTACTTC
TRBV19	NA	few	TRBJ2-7	CASSYGTFSSYEQYF	TGTGCCAGTAGTTATGGGACTTTTAGCTCCTACGAGCAGTACTTC
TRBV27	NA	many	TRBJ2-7	CASSLSTGSPYEQYF	TGTGCCAGCAGTTTATCGACGGGTTCTCCCTACGAGCAGTACTTC
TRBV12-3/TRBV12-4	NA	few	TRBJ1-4	CASSFALSNPFF	TGTGCCAGCAGTTTTGCACTCTCGAACCCGTTTTTT
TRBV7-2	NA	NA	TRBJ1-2	CASSPLGVGGEGYTF	TGTGCCAGCAGCCCTCTGGGGGTCGGGGGCGAAGGCTACACCTTC
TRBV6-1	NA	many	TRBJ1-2	CASSSQVLTGYGYTF	TGTGCCAGCAGTTCCCAGGTCCTAACGGGGTATGGCTACACCTTC
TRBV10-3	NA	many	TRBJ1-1	CAISAGPTTDADTEAFF	TGTGCCATCAGTGCTGGACCCACCACCGACGCGGACACTGAAGCTTTCTTT
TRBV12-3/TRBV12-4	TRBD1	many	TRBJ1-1	CASSPDRGFWNTEAFF	TGTGCCAGCAGCCCCGACAGGGGGTTTTGGAACACTGAAGCTTTCTTT
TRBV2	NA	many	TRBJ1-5	CASSGDGNQPQHF	TGTGCCAGCAGTGGGGACGGTAATCAGCCCCAGCATTTT
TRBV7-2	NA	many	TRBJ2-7	CASSFAFGYEQYF	TGTGCCAGCAGCTTCGCCTTTGGTTACGAGCAGTACTTC
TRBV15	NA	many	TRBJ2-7	CATSSRKSSSYEQYF	TGTGCCACCAGCTCCCGCAAGTCCAGCTCCTACGAGCAGTACTTC
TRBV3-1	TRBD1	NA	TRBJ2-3	CASSQDPGQGFADTQYF	TGTGCCAGCAGCCAAGATCCGGGACAGGGGTTCGCAGATACGCAGTATTTT
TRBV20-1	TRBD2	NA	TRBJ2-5	CSARDGTSGGETQYF	TGCAGTGCTAGGGACGGGACTAGCGGGGGAGAGACCCAGTACTTC
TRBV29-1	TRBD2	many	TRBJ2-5	CSVEVLLGAGGFQETQYF	TGCAGCGTTGAAGTCCTCCTAGGAGCGGGAGGCTTCCAAGAGACCCAGTACTTC
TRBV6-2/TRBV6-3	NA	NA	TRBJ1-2	CASSYGRPGGYTF	TGTGCCAGCAGTTACGGCCGTCCGGGTGGCTACACCTTC
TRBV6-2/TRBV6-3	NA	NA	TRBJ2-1	CASLMGFTPGYNEQFF	TGTGCCAGCCTCATGGGATTCACTCCGGGCTACAATGAGCAGTTCTTC
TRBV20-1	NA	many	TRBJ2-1	CSAISGDGYNEQFF	TGCAGTGCTATAAGCGGAGACGGGTACAATGAGCAGTTCTTC
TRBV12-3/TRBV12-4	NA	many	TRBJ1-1	CASSLETMDSLEAFF	TGTGCCAGCAGTCTCGAAACAATGGACAGCCTTGAAGCTTTCTTT
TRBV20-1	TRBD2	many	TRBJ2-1	CSASSSTSGKYNEQFF	TGCAGTGCTAGCTCCTCGACTAGCGGGAAATACAATGAGCAGTTCTTC
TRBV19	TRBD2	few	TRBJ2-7	CASSLGGGGYYEQYF	TGTGCCAGTAGTCTTGGAGGCGGGGGGTACTACGAGCAGTACTTC
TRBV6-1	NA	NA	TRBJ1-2	CASSATSLPGTGGASNYGYTF	TGTGCCAGCAGTGCCACGAGCCTACCAGGGACCGGTGGCGCTTCTAACTATGGCTACACCTTC
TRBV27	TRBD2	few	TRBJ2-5	CASSPREGPGTQYF	TGTGCCAGCTCCCCCCGGGAGGGCCCTGGGACCCAGTACTTC
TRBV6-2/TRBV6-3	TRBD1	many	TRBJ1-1	CASSKGPGGMNTEAFF	TGTGCCAGCAGTAAGGGGCCAGGGGGCATGAACACTGAAGCTTTCTTT
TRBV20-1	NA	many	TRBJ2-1	CSARPRGQVNEQFF	TGCAGTGCTAGACCCAGGGGTCAAGTCAATGAGCAGTTCTTC
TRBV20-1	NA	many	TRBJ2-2	CSASELTETGELFF	TGCAGTGCTAGTGAACTGACTGAGACCGGGGAGCTGTTTTTT
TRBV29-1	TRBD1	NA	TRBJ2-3	CSAGTGSSDTQYF	TGCAGCGCCGGGACAGGGTCCTCAGATACGCAGTATTTT
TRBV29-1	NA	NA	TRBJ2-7	CSSGGGDEQYF	TGCAGCTCTGGAGGGGGCGACGAGCAGTACTTC
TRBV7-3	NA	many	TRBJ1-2	CASSPVGQGGYTF	TGTGCCAGCAGCCCAGTTGGTCAGGGAGGCTACACCTTC
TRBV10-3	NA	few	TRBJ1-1	CAISTTTEGTEAFF	TGTGCCATCAGCACGACGACGGAGGGCACTGAAGCTTTCTTT
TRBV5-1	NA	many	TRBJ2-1	CASSMEGFLGTVTDNEQFF	TGCGCCAGCAGTATGGAGGGGTTTTTAGGGACGGTGACCGACAATGAGCAGTTCTTC
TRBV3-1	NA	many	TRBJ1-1	CASSPRGASTEAFF	TGTGCCAGCAGCCCGAGGGGGGCCTCCACTGAAGCTTTCTTT
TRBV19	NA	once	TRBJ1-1	CASSTRQHEAFF	TGTGCCAGTAGTACGCGACAGCATGAAGCTTTCTTT